This TCR beta chain was captured in a study of OX40 agonist ivuxolimab in advanced cancers. This CDR3 contains 16 residues. Germline V gives CDR1 MDHEN, CDR2 SYDVKM. With 8 bases clipped from V and 0 bases from J, the junction kept 12 bases outside the gene matches. A note on this clone: Its matching antigen is unknown.

Study-wide results and limits: Both blood CD4+ and CD8+ T cells showed clonal growth by week 6 at 0.1 to 3.0 mg/kg.

The investigators sampled blood at baseline, at cycle 4 day 1, and at cycle 7 day 1. TCRdb's copy holds only in-frame clones and misses some; the assay was immunoSEQ multiplex PCR. The sample holds some 74,000 clones, roughly 90% seen once. The receptor was derived from an adult with an advanced solid tumor such as melanoma, head and neck, liver or kidney cancer. The sample was CD4+ or CD8+ T cells sorted from blood, taken in a trial of the OX40 agonist ivuxolimab. The chain links TRBV28 to TRBJ1-2; 7 positions match TRBD1. In DNA form, the CDR3 reads TGTGCCAGCGGTGCGGGGGACAGAAAATCTAACTATGGCTACACCTTC. This translates into CASGAGDRKSNYGYTF.